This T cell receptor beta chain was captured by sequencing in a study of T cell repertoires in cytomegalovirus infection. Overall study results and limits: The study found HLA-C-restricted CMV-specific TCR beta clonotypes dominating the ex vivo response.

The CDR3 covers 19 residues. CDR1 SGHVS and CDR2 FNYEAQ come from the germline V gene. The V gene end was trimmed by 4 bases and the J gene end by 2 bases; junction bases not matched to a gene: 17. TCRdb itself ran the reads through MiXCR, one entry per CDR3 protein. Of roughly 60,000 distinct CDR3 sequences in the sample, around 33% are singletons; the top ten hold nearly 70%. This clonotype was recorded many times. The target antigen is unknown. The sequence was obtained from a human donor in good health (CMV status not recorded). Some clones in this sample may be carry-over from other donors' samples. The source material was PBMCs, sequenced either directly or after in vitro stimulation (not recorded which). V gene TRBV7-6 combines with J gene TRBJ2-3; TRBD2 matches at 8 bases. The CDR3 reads CASSSPKLAGSQYTDTQYF. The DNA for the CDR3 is TGTGCCAGCAGCTCCCCAAAATTAGCGGGGAGCCAATACACAGATACGCAGTATTTT.